The sequence of this T cell receptor (beta chain) was determined in a study of shared clonotypes between healthy human individuals. Regarding the study as a whole: Represented genetic and exposure-history diversity was restricted by having few donors.

Trimming removed 6 bases from V and 4 bases from J, with 9 bases in between. The CDR3 spans 12 residues. Germline V gives CDR1 MNHEY, CDR2 SVGAGI. Method: immunoSEQ multiplex PCR; TCRdb's copy keeps in-frame clones and lacks some. The data hold about 490,000 clones, with 78% observed a single time. A remark on this clone: The antigen remains undetermined.

Sequences were obtained from PBMCs. This TCR came from a woman in her thirties or forties in good health. Some clones in this sample may be carry-over from other donors' samples. V and J are TRBV6-5 and TRBJ1-2; possible D gene TRBD1, 6 bases. The CDR3 reads CASSGDIYGYTF. CDR3 nucleotides: TGTGCCAGCAGCGGGGACATCTATGGCTACACCTTC.